This TCR beta chain was obtained from a study of shared clonotypes between healthy human individuals. Background on the study: Donors consisted of two women and a few men between 18 and 49.

With CCR7-negative CD45RA+ TemRA cells, CD45RO+ cells were combined in CD8 memory. The CDR3 runs 16 residues. Germline-derived CDR1 and CDR2 are MGHRA and YSYEKL. V was trimmed by 6 bases and J by 0 bases, leaving 15 bases between them. Using immunoSEQ multiplex PCR, the repertoire was profiled, and TCRdb retains in-frame clones only, with some absent. The sample records 90,000 to 120,000 clones, about 70% being singletons. The clonotype comes from a woman aged 25-40 years in good health. The sample was memory CD8+ T cells sorted from blood. Subset of the sample: CD45RO+ cells pooled with CCR7-negative TemRA cells. The chain is built from TRBV4-1 and TRBJ2-1; D is possibly TRBD1 (6 bases). In nucleotides, the CDR3 is TGCGCCAGCAGATTATCTACAGGGAGCTCCTACAATGAGCAGTTCTTC. It codes for CASRLSTGSSYNEQFF.